This T cell receptor (beta chain) stems from a study of T cells in pancreatic ductal adenocarcinoma. The selected patients with pancreatic ductal adenocarcinoma had surgery but no neoadjuvant therapy. Measured with immunoSEQ multiplex PCR; TCRdb has only the in-frame clones, and not every one. The sample holds under 30,000 clones, approximately 90% seen once. Source material: PBMCs. The receptor was derived from a human donor with pancreatic ductal adenocarcinoma.

The CDR3 here is CARSLEALGLRSPLHF. As DNA, the CDR3 is TGTGCCAGAAGCTTGGAGGCCTTAGGGCTACGATCACCCCTCCACTTT. The chain is built from TRBV5-3 and TRBJ1-6; D not certain. TRBV5-3 is identified as an open reading frame with a role that is uncertain. This CDR3 is 16 amino acids long. Trimming shortened V by 0 bases and J by 10 bases, and 17 bases separated the two germline ends.